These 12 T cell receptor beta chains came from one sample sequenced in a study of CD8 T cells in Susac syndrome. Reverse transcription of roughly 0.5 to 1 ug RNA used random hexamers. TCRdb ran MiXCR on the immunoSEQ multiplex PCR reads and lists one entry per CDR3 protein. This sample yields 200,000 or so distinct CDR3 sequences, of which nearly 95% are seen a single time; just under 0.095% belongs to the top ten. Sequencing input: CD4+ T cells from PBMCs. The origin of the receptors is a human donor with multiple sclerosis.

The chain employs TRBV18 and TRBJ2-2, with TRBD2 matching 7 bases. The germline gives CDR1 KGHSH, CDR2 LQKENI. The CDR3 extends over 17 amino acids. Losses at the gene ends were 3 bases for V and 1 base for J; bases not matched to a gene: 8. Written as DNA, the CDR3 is TGTGCCAGCTCACCGGTCCTAGCGGACTTGAACACCGGGGAGCTGTTTTTT. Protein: CASSPVLADLNTGELFF.

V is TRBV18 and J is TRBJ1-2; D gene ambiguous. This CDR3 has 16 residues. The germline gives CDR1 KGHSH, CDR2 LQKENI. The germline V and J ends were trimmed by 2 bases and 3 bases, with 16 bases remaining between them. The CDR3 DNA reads TGTGCCAGCTCACCAGACCTACTGGGCTCGCACTATGGCTACACCTTC. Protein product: CASSPDLLGSHYGYTF.

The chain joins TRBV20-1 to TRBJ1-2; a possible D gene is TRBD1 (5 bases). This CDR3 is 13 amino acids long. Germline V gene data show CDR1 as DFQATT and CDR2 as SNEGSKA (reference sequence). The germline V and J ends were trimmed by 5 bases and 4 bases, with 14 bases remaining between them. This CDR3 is CSAPTGTLYGYTF. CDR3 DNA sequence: TGCAGTGCTCCTACCGGGACTCTCTATGGCTACACCTTC.

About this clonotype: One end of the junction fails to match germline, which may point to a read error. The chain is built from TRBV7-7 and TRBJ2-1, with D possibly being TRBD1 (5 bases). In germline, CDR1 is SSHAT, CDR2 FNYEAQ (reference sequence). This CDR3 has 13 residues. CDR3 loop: CASSFSRDNEQFF. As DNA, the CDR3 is TGTGCTAGCAGCTTCTCCAGGGACAATGAGCAGTTCTTC. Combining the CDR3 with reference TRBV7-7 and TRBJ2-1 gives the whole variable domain GAGVSQSPRYKVTKRGQDVTLRCDPISSHATLYWYQQALGQGPEFLTYFNYEAQPDKSGLPSDRFSAERPEGSISTLTIQRTEQRDSAMYRCASSFSRDNEQFFGPGTRLTVL.

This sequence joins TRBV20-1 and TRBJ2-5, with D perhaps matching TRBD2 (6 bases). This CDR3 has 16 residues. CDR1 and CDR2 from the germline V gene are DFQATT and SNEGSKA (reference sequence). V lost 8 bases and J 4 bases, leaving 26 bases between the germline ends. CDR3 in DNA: TGCAGTCCCGACGTTATTTATGCAGGGAGGCGAGAGACCCAGTACTTC. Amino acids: CSPDVIYAGRRETQYF.

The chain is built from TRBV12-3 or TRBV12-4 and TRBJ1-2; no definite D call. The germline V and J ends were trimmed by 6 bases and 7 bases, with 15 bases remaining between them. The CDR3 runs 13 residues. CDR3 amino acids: CASSPTELSGYTF. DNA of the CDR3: TGTGCCAGCAGCCCTACGGAATTAAGTGGCTACACCTTC.

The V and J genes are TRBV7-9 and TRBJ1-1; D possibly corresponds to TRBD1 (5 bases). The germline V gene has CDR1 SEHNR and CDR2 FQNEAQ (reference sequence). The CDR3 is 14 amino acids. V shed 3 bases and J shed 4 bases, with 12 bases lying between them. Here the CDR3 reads CASSLTAVVTEAFF. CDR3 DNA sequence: TGTGCCAGCAGCTTGACAGCTGTTGTCACTGAAGCTTTCTTT. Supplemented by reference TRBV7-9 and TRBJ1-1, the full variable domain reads DTGVSQNPRHKITKRGQNVTFRCDPISEHNRLYWYRQTLGQGPEFLTYFQNEAQLEKSRLLSDRFSAERPKGSFSTLEIQRTEQGDSAMYLCASSLTAVVTEAFFGQGTRLTVV.

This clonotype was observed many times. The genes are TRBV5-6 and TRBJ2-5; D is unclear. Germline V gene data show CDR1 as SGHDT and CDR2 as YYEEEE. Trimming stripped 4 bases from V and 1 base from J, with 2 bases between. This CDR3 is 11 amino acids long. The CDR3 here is CASSRQETQYF. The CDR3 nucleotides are TGTGCCAGCAGCCGCCAAGAGACCCAGTACTTC.

The DNA of the CDR3 is TGCAGCGCCAGACATCTCACCTTGAACACTGAAGCTTTCTTT. Translating gives CSARHLTLNTEAFF. The chain carries TRBV29-1 and TRBJ1-1; D not resolved. Germline V gene sequence: CDR1 SQVTM, CDR2 ANQGSEA. V lost 7 bases, J lost 0 bases, and 15 bases lay in between. The CDR3 has 14 amino acids.

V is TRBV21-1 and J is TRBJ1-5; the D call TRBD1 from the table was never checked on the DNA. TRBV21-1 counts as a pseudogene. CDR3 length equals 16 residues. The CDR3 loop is CASSKEGTGLNQPQHF. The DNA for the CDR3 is TGTGCCAGCAGCAAAGAGGGGACAGGGCTTAATCAGCCCCAGCATTTT.

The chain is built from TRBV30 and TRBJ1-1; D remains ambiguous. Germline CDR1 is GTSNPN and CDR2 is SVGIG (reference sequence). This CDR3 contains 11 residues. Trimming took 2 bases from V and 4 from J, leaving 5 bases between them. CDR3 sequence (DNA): TGTGCCTGGAGTCCCCTCACTGAAGCTTTCTTT. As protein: CAWSPLTEAFF.

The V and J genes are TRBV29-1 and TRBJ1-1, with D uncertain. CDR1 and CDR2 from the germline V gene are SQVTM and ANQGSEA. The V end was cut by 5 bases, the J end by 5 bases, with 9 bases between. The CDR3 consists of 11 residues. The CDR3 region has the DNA TGCAGCGTTCAAACGAGGACTGAAGCTTTCTTT. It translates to CSVQTRTEAFF. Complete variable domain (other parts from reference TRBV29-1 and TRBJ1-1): SAVISQKPSRDICQRGTSLTIQCQVDSQVTMMFWYRQQPGQSLTLIATANQGSEATYESGFVIDKFPISRPNLTFSTLTVSNMSPEDSSIYLCSVQTRTEAFFGQGTRLTVV.